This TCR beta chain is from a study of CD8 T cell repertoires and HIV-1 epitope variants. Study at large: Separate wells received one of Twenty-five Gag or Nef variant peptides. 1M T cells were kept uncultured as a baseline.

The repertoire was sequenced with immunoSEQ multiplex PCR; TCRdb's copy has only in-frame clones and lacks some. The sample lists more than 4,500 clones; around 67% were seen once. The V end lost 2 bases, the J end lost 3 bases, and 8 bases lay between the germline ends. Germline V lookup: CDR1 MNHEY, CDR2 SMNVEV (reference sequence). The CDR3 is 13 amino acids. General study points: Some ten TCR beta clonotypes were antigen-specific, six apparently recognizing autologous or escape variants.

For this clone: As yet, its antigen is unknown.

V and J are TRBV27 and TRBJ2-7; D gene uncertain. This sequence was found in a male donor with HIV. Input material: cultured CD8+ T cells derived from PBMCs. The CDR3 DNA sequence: TGTGCCAGCAGTTTAGCAGGCGGCTACGAGCAGTACTTC. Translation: CASSLAGGYEQYF.